Following are 23 T cell receptor beta chains from one sample sequenced in a study of T cell responses to AZD1222 COVID-19 vaccine (dated by TCRdb to about 2021). The time point label, read with the paper, signifies: baseline before first vaccination. Libraries came from the immunoSEQ multiplex PCR assay. TCRdb obtained this table from immuneACCESS and retained in-frame rearrangements with V and J assigned. These tables miss some clones; where compared with another copy, unresolved V genes account for less than half of the shortfall, and the remainder is unexplained. The sample yields around 180,000 clones; 90% to 95% were counted once. The top ten hold 7% to 9.5% of the sample. This specimen was peripheral blood, taken on day 0 of AZD1222 vaccination. The source is an adult in good health.

V gene TRBV7-2 combines with J gene TRBJ1-6, with no clear D. The V gene's germline CDR1 is SGHTA and CDR2 FQGNSA. V was trimmed by 1 base and J by 9 bases, leaving 10 bases between them. The length of the CDR3 is 14 residues. The CDR3 bases are TGTGCCAGCAGCTTAGGGAGTTGGGGTTCACCCCTCCACTTT. It specifies CASSLGSWGSPLHF.

The V and J genes are TRBV6-5 and TRBJ2-1; D might be TRBD2 (6 bases). The germline gives CDR1 MNHEY, CDR2 SVGAGI. This CDR3 is 14 amino acids long. V dropped 7 bases and J dropped 1 base, with 11 bases sitting between them. This CDR3 reads CASKAGSSYNEQFF. CDR3 bases: TGTGCCAGCAAGGCCGGGAGTTCCTACAATGAGCAGTTCTTC.

J is TRBJ1-5 and V is TRBV7-9; perhaps TRBD1 as D (6 bases). Germline V CDR1 and CDR2: SEHNR, FQNEAQ (reference sequence). Between the trimmed V and J ends, which lost 1 base and 2 bases, there was a span of 12 bases. This CDR3 is built from 16 residues. CDR3 nucleotide sequence: TGTGCCAGCAGCTTAGGGGCAGGGGAGGGCAATCAGCCCCAGCATTTT. This translates into CASSLGAGEGNQPQHF.

The gene calls are TRBV29-1 and TRBJ2-7; weak D call: TRBD2 (5 bases). Germline lookup yields CDR1 SQVTM and CDR2 ANQGSEA. This CDR3 spans 11 amino acids. With 6 bases removed from V and 5 bases from J, the gap between germline ends came to 11 bases. CDR3 protein: CSVAEGNEQYF. CDR3 coding DNA: TGCAGCGTAGCCGAGGGTAACGAGCAGTACTTC.

The rearrangement joins TRBV24-1 to TRBJ2-3, with 9 bases fitting TRBD1. CDR3 length: 18 residues. The germline gives CDR1 KGHDR, CDR2 SFDVKD. Unmatched junction bases numbered 11, after V lost 3 bases and J lost 2 bases. CDR3 protein: CATSDLRDRVYYTDTQYF. CDR3 DNA sequence: TGTGCCACCAGTGATCTCCGGGACAGGGTTTATTACACAGATACGCAGTATTTT.

The V and J genes are TRBV5-1 and TRBJ1-2, with TRBD1 matching 10 bases. Germline V gene lookup returns CDR1 SGHRS and CDR2 YFSETQ. This CDR3 comprises 15 residues. Trimming removed 2 bases from V and 4 bases from J; junction bases left unmatched: 5. In DNA, the CDR3 is TGCGCCAGCAGCTTAGTCGGGACAGGGGTCTATGGCTACACCTTC. Protein product: CASSLVGTGVYGYTF. The full variable domain, completed using reference TRBV5-1 and TRBJ1-2, is KAGVTQTPRYLIKTRGQQVTLSCSPISGHRSVSWYQQTPGQGLQFLFEYFSETQRNKGNFPGRFSGRQFSNSRSEMNVSTLELGDSALYLCASSLVGTGVYGYTFGSGTRLTVV.

The rearrangement links TRBV29-1 to TRBJ2-5; 7 nucleotides match TRBD2. CDR1 and CDR2 from the germline V gene are SQVTM and ANQGSEA. There are 12 residues in the CDR3. Losses at the gene ends were 3 bases for V and 6 bases for J; bases not matched to a gene: 4. The CDR3 DNA reads as TGCAGCGTTGACTTCGGGGGGAAGACCCAGTACTTC. Translating it yields CSVDFGGKTQYF. The entire variable domain, with the rest obtained from reference TRBV29-1 and TRBJ2-5, is as follows: SAVISQKPSRDICQRGTSLTIQCQVDSQVTMMFWYRQQPGQSLTLIATANQGSEATYESGFVIDKFPISRPNLTFSTLTVSNMSPEDSSIYLCSVDFGGKTQYFGPGTRLLVL.

V is TRBV12-5 and J is TRBJ1-2; D perhaps matches TRBD1 (5 bases). CDR3 length: 14 residues. V lost 5 bases to trimming and J lost 7 bases, with 17 bases between them. Germline V CDR1 and CDR2: LGHNT, FRNRAP. CDR3 DNA sequence: TGTGCTAGTGGTCCCGACTCCCCAGGGCGTGGCTACACCTTC. Amino acids: CASGPDSPGRGYTF. Based on the CDR3 plus reference TRBV12-5 and TRBJ1-2, the full variable domain is DARVTQTPRHKVTEMGQEVTMRCQPILGHNTVFWYRQTMMQGLELLAYFRNRAPLDDSGMPKDRFSAEMPDATLATLKIQPSEPRDSAVYFCASGPDSPGRGYTFGSGTRLTVV.

The V and J genes are TRBV28 and TRBJ1-2; 7 bases fit TRBD1. The CDR3 runs to 13 residues. CDR1 is MDHEN and CDR2 is SYDVKM in the germline V gene. J was trimmed by 6 bases and V by 10 bases; bases with no gene match: 11. The CDR3 reads CATYWTGLDGYTF. The CDR3 DNA sequence: TGTGCCACTTATTGGACAGGTCTAGATGGCTACACCTTC.

J is TRBJ1-1 and V is TRBV18; D call uncertain. This CDR3 is built from 12 residues. Deletions cut 4 bases from V and 2 bases from J, with 5 bases between. Germline assignment: CDR1 KGHSH and CDR2 LQKENI. The CDR3 nucleotides are TGTGCCAGCTCACTGAGTAACACTGAAGCTTTCTTT. Translated: CASSLSNTEAFF.

The genes are TRBV11-1 and TRBJ2-3, with 7 bases matching TRBD1. The CDR3 runs 16 residues. V shed 6 bases and J 1 base; nucleotides not matched to a gene: 10. Germline V lookup: CDR1 SGHAT, CDR2 FQDESV (reference sequence). The DNA of the CDR3 is TGTGCCAGCAGACAAGACAGGGACCCTCGCACAGATACGCAGTATTTT. Translating it yields CASRQDRDPRTDTQYF.

This chain joins TRBV6-1 and TRBJ1-5, with no clear D. The CDR3 sequence is 15 residues long. The V end was cut by 2 bases, the J end by 2 bases, with 10 bases between. Germline V gene lookup returns CDR1 MNHNS and CDR2 SASEGT. In DNA, the CDR3 is TGTGCCAGCAGTGAAAACTTTGGCGGCAATCAGCCCCAGCATTTT. Encoded protein: CASSENFGGNQPQHF.

The rearrangement uses TRBV6-2 or TRBV6-3 and TRBJ2-6, with TRBD1 matching over 9 bases. The CDR3 has 18 residues. CDR1 is MNHEY, CDR2 SVGEGT, per germline. V lost 2 bases to trimming and J lost 4 bases; unmatched junction nucleotides: 9. CDR3 sequence: CASSYRPGQGRGANVLTF. The DNA of the CDR3 is TGTGCCAGCAGTTACAGGCCGGGACAGGGACGGGGGGCCAACGTCCTGACTTTC.

This clone showed up just once. This chain connects TRBV1 to TRBJ2-7; the DNA was not used to check the table's D call, TRBD1. TRBV1 is described as a pseudogene. The CDR3 spans 14 residues. DNA of the CDR3: TGCACCAGCAGCGGGGACAGGGATTCCTACGAGCAGTACTTC. The encoded protein is CTSSGDRDSYEQYF.

The chain is built from TRBV7-9 and TRBJ1-5; D gene uncertain. The CDR3 has 15 residues. V was clipped by 5 bases and J by 0 bases, with 11 bases between them. Germline loops: CDR1 SEHNR, CDR2 FQNEAQ (reference sequence). The CDR3 spells CASSVDGYSNQPQHF. CDR3 bases: TGTGCCAGCAGCGTGGACGGATATAGCAATCAGCCCCAGCATTTT.

V and J are TRBV5-8 and TRBJ2-5; possibly TRBD2 for D (6 bases). The CDR3 spans 14 residues. Trimming removed 2 bases at V and 3 bases at J, with 11 bases between. Germline CDR1 is SGHTS and CDR2 is YDEGEE. Here the CDR3 reads CASSFGTGEETQYF. The CDR3 bases are TGTGCCAGCAGCTTTGGGACTGGGGAAGAGACCCAGTACTTC.

The chain combines TRBV6-5 with TRBJ1-2; TRBD1 agrees at 10 bases. V was pared by 4 bases and J by 4 bases, with 6 bases of the junction left unmatched. The CDR3 is made up of 15 amino acids. CDR1 MNHEY and CDR2 SVGAGI come from the germline V gene. CDR3 DNA sequence: TGTGCCAGCAGTTCTACCGGGACAGGGGTCTATGGCTACACCTTC. Translated: CASSSTGTGVYGYTF.

This clone was seen a single time. The rearrangement joins TRBV27 to TRBJ1-1, with D maybe TRBD1 (5 bases). Trimming stripped 5 bases from V and 4 bases from J, with 23 bases between. This CDR3 has 17 residues. CDR1 is MNHEY, CDR2 SMNVEV, per germline (reference sequence). CDR3 nucleotides: TGTGCCAGCAGTGCTTGGCGCACCGGGACCGATGGCACTGAAGCTTTCTTT. Encoded protein: CASSAWRTGTDGTEAFF.

V is TRBV6-5 and J is TRBJ1-2, with D unclear. The length of the CDR3 is 13 residues. The germline gives CDR1 MNHEY, CDR2 SVGAGI. V was clipped by 6 bases and J by 7 bases, with 15 bases between them. The CDR3 sequence is CASSRGYGGGYTF. As DNA, the CDR3 is TGTGCCAGCAGCCGCGGGTACGGTGGTGGCTACACCTTC.

The J gene is TRBJ1-4, the V gene TRBV25-1, with D possibly being TRBD1 (5 bases). V was clipped by 0 bases and J by 0 bases, with 8 bases between them. The germline V gene has CDR1 MGHDK and CDR2 SYGVNS. The CDR3 is 16 residues long. In DNA form, the CDR3 reads TGTGCCAGCAGTGAATATCGAGGGGCAACTAATGAAAAACTGTTTTTT. It specifies CASSEYRGATNEKLFF.

This clone was recorded only once. CDR3 amino acids: CASSENSALEQFF. CDR3 bases: TGTGCCAGCAGCGAAAATTCTGCATTAGAGCAGTTCTTC. This chain joins TRBV14 and TRBJ2-1; D is uncertain. This CDR3 has 13 residues. The V gene lost 5 bases and the J gene lost 10 bases, with 15 bases spanning the gap. Germline V CDR1 and CDR2: SGHDN, FVKESK.

This chain connects TRBV5-6 to TRBJ2-3; possible D gene TRBD1, 6 bases. The germline V gene encodes CDR1 SGHDT and CDR2 YYEEEE. The CDR3 covers 18 residues. V gave up 7 bases and J gave up 0 bases, with 24 bases separating them. Here the CDR3 reads CASLPRAGPGASTDTQYF. In DNA form, the CDR3 reads TGTGCCAGCTTACCTAGAGCCGGGCCAGGGGCTAGCACAGATACGCAGTATTTT.

V and J are TRBV19 and TRBJ1-1; tentative D call: TRBD1 (5 bases). The CDR3 is 14 residues long. With 7 bases removed from V and 5 bases from J, the gap between germline ends came to 17 bases. Germline V lookup: CDR1 LNHDA, CDR2 SQIVND (reference sequence). CDR3 coding DNA: TGTGCCAGTACTCCCCGGAGGCGGGGGACTGAAGCTTTCTTT. It yields the protein CASTPRRRGTEAFF.